The rows below give T cell receptor beta chains drawn from one sample of a study of blood T cell repertoires in COVID-19. Assay used: immunoSEQ multiplex PCR; TCRdb lists only in-frame clones, some missing. The sample lists 120,000 or so clones; more than 75% were seen once. The sample consisted of peripheral blood. The source of these receptors is a woman between 45 and 65 years old with acute or convalescent COVID-19. CDR3s include the opening cysteine and the closing phenylalanine or tryptophan. Each record gives: J gene, V gene, CDR3 protein.

TRBJ2-2	TRBV5-6	CASSLTSGKGTGELFF
TRBJ2-5	TRBV4-2	CASSQEGRESSVETQYF
TRBJ1-2	TRBV5-1	CASSLGQGPGYGYTF
TRBJ1-4	TRBV5-4	CASSSQGADNEKLFF
TRBJ2-5	TRBV11-2	CASSVGRVADQETQYF
TRBJ1-5	TRBV2	CASSERQALNQPQHF
TRBJ2-3	TRBV3-1/TRBV3-2	CASSQVADTQYF
TRBJ1-2	TRBV2	CASSDQNYGYTF
TRBJ2-3	TRBV29-1	CSVEVGSSSTSTDTQYF
TRBJ1-2	TRBV10-3	CAISEAEDYGYTF
TRBJ2-2	TRBV24-1	CATQLAGANTGELFF
TRBJ1-3	TRBV3-1/TRBV3-2	CASSQRQSSGNTIYF
TRBJ2-3	TRBV18	CASSRGGTLSTDTQYF
TRBJ1-1	TRBV29-1	CSVEPVNTEAFF
TRBJ1-1	TRBV18	CASSPAMGRNTEAFF
TRBJ1-2	TRBV12-3/TRBV12-4	CASCRGQGGGYTF
TRBJ2-7	TRBV12-3/TRBV12-4	CASSLYYEQYF
TRBJ2-7	TRBV5-1	CASSLGGLTVHEQYF
TRBJ2-7	TRBV6-2/TRBV6-3	CASSYSPGGSYEQYF
TRBJ1-2	TRBV24-1	CATSEAVNYGYTF
TRBJ1-5	TRBV5-1	CASSLLGGPFSSNQPQHF
TRBJ2-1	TRBV11-2	CASRSSGSSGEQFF
TRBJ2-5	TRBV7-8	CASSLASAQETQYF
TRBJ1-5	TRBV6-6	CASTLTGNQPQHF
TRBJ1-6	TRBV6-5	CASWRGYNSPLHF
TRBJ2-3	TRBV27	CASSPRADTQYF
TRBJ2-7	TRBV5-1	CASSRWTGTYEQYF
TRBJ2-7	TRBV13	CASSSYGQGGEQYF
TRBJ1-3	TRBV19	CASRVQGQGNTIYF
TRBJ2-1	TRBV9	CASSVGDRGPLSSYNEQFF
TRBJ1-5	TRBV6-4	CASMGQGRRCQPQHF
TRBJ2-3	TRBV14	CASSQDSSGGRAQYF
TRBJ2-1	TRBV18	CASSPLEGIDNEQFF
TRBJ1-5	TRBV19	CASRPPRQGVNQPQHF
TRBJ1-2	TRBV5-1	CASSPRGRSSHYGYTF
TRBJ2-7	TRBV4-1	CASSQEGSLAGAKGSYEQYF
TRBJ1-4	TRBV19	CASSMTPRAEEKLFF
TRBJ2-1	TRBV11-3	CASSLGRGGRARNEQFF
TRBJ1-1	TRBV24-1	CATSGTQKGNTEAFF
TRBJ2-1	TRBV7-2	CASSSRLDEQFF
TRBJ2-5	TRBV11-2	CASSPTGRGIETQYF
TRBJ2-7	TRBV18	CASSPGSSYEQYF
TRBJ2-7	TRBV28	CASSLLSIREQYF
TRBJ2-7	TRBV5-1	CASSKLQGSAYEQYF
TRBJ1-2	TRBV29-1	CSVGGTGLNYGYTF
TRBJ1-5	TRBV4-2	CASSQERARGDQPQHF
TRBJ2-3	TRBV10-2	CASSPSGGASTDTQYF
TRBJ2-5	TRBV7-2	CASSLALFETQYF
TRBJ2-7	TRBV5-1	CASSHQEGQRAREQYF